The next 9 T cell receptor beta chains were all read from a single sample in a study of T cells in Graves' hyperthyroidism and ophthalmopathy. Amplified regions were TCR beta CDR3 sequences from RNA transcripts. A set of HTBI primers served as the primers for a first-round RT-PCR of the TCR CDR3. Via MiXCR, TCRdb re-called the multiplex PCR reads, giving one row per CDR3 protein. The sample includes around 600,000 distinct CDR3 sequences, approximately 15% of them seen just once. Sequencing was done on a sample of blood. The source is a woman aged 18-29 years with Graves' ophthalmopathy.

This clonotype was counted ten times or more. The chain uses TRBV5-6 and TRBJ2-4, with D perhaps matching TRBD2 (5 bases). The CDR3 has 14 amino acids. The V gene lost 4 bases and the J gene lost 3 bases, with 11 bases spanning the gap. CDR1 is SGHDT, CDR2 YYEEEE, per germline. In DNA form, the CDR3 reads TGTGCCAGCAGCCCGAGGGTAGGCAAAAACATTCAGTACTTC. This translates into CASSPRVGKNIQYF.

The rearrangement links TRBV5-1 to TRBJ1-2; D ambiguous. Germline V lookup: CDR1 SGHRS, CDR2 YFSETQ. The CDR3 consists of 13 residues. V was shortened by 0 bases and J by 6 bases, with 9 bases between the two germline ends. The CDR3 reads CASSLAPHNGYTF. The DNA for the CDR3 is TGCGCCAGCAGCTTGGCCCCGCATAATGGCTACACCTTC. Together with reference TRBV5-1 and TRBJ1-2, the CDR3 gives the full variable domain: KAGVTQTPRYLIKTRGQQVTLSCSPISGHRSVSWYQQTPGQGLQFLFEYFSETQRNKGNFPGRFSGRQFSNSRSEMNVSTLELGDSALYLCASSLAPHNGYTFGSGTRLTVV.

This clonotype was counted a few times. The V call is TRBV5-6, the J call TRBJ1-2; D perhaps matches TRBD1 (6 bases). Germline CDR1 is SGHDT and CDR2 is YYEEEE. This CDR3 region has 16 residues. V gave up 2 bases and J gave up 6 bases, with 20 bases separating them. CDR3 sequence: CASSFGLGGGADGYTF. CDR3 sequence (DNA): TGTGCCAGCAGCTTTGGGCTTGGTGGGGGGGCGGATGGCTACACCTTC.

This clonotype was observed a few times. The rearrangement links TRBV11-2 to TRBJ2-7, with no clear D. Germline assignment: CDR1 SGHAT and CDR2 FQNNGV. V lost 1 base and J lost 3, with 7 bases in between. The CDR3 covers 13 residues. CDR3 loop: CASSLALYYEQYF. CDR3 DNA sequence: TGTGCCAGCAGCTTAGCACTCTACTACGAGCAGTACTTC.

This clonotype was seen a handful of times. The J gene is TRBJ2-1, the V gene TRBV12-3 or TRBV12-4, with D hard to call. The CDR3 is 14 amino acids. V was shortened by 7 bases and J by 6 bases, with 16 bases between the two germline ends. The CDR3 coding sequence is TGTGCCAGCACCCCAATGGCCGGCACCAATGAGCAGTTCTTC. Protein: CASTPMAGTNEQFF.

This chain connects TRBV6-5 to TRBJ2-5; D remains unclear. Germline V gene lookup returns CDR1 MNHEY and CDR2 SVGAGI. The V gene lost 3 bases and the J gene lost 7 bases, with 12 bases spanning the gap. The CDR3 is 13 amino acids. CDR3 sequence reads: CASSYTPIGTQYF. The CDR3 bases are TGTGCCAGCAGTTATACACCGATAGGGACCCAGTACTTC.

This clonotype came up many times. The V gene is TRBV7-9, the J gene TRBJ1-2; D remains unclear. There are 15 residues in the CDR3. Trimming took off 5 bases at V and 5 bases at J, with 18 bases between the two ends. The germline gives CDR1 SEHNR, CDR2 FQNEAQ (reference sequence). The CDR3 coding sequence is TGTGCCAGCAGCCTTGCGACCGTCGATTCATATGGCTACACCTTC. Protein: CASSLATVDSYGYTF. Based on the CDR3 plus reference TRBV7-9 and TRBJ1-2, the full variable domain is DTGVSQNPRHKITKRGQNVTFRCDPISEHNRLYWYRQTLGQGPEFLTYFQNEAQLEKSRLLSDRFSAERPKGSFSTLEIQRTEQGDSAMYLCASSLATVDSYGYTFGSGTRLTVV.

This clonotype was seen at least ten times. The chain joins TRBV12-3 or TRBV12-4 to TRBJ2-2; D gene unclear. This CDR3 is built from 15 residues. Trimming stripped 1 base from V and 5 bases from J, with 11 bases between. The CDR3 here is CASSLGEVPTGELFF. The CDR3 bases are TGTGCCAGCAGTTTAGGTGAAGTTCCTACCGGGGAGCTGTTTTTT.

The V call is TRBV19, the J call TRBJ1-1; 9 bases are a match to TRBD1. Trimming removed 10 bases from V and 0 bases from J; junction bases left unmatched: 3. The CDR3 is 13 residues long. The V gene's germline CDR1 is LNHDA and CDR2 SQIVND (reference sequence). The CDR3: CATGTGMNTEAFF. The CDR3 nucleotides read TGTGCCACCGGGACAGGGATGAACACTGAAGCTTTCTTT.